A selection of T cell receptor beta chains follows, all from one sample in a study of T cell responses to AZD1222 COVID-19 vaccine. TCRdb keeps only in-frame clones here, not all; method: immunoSEQ multiplex PCR. The sample holds 110,000 or so clones, roughly 88% seen once. This sample comprised peripheral blood, obtained on day 0 of MenACWY control vaccination. The receptors shown here come from an adult in good health. Each CDR3 is given with its conserved first and last residue. The D gene is left open where the match is weak. A clone size is listed for some rows: how often the clone was seen (once, few, many), or a class if it is expanded.

TRBD2,TRBV11-1,TRBJ2-7,.,CASSFLTSGVSYEQYF,TGTGCCAGCAGCTTCCTTACTAGCGGGGTCTCCTACGAGCAGTACTTC
TRBD1,TRBV4-2,TRBJ2-5,.,CASSQEDRGSVETQYF,TGTGCCAGCAGCCAAGAAGACAGGGGGTCGGTAGAGACCCAGTACTTC
TRBD1,TRBV5-1,TRBJ1-2,.,CASSSEGQGNYGYTF,TGCGCCAGCAGCTCGGAGGGACAGGGAAACTATGGCTACACCTTC
TRBD1,TRBV10-1,TRBJ1-4,.,CASTGTGREKLFF,TGCGCCAGCACCGGGACAGGCCGTGAAAAACTGTTTTTT
TRBD1,TRBV5-6,TRBJ1-1,.,CASSRQGANTEAFF,TGTGCCAGCAGTCGACAGGGGGCGAACACTGAAGCTTTCTTT
.,TRBV19,TRBJ1-2,.,CASSISSAGEAGYTF,TGTGCCAGTAGTATCTCGTCCGCAGGGGAGGCTGGCTACACCTTC
.,TRBV11-2,TRBJ1-2,.,CASSLLSQPYGYTF,TGTGCCAGCAGCTTACTGTCCCAGCCTTATGGCTACACCTTC
.,TRBV11-2,TRBJ1-1,.,CASTFSGSEAFF,TGTGCCAGCACCTTCTCTGGATCTGAAGCTTTCTTT
.,TRBV29-1,TRBJ1-1,once,CSVEVASRTEAFF,TGCAGCGTTGAAGTTGCCTCCCGCACTGAAGCTTTCTTT
.,TRBV12-3/TRBV12-4,TRBJ1-6,.,CASTTNYNSPLHF,TGTGCCAGCACAACTAACTATAATTCACCCCTCCACTTT
.,TRBV6-2/TRBV6-3,TRBJ1-5,.,CASSYLPFRVRGQPQHF,TGTGCCAGCAGTTACCTTCCTTTCAGGGTAAGGGGTCAGCCCCAGCATTTT
TRBD2,TRBV5-1,TRBJ2-1,once,CASSPGTSGGETFF,TGCGCCAGCAGCCCAGGGACTAGCGGGGGGGAAACGTTCTTC
.,TRBV9,TRBJ2-1,.,CASSEGIGFDEQFF,TGTGCCAGCAGCGAGGGCATAGGATTCGATGAGCAGTTCTTC
.,TRBV19,TRBJ1-5,.,CASSLLYNLNQPQHF,TGTGCCAGTAGTCTACTTTACAACCTGAATCAGCCCCAGCATTTT
.,TRBV7-6,TRBJ1-3,.,CASSFNVGVRNTIYF,TGTGCCAGCAGCTTTAACGTGGGTGTGAGAAACACCATATATTTT
TRBD1,TRBV9,TRBJ2-7,.,CASSVGWDRGLYEQYF,TGTGCCAGCAGCGTAGGGTGGGACAGGGGTCTCTACGAGCAGTACTTC
.,TRBV6-5,TRBJ2-7,.,CASMGGTYEQYF,TGTGCCAGCATGGGCGGGACCTACGAGCAGTACTTC
.,TRBV3-1/TRBV3-2,TRBJ1-5,.,CASSLQVGQPQHF,TGTGCCAGCAGCCTCCAGGTGGGTCAGCCCCAGCATTTT
.,TRBV29-1,TRBJ2-2,.,CSVEWGGGELFF,TGCAGCGTTGAATGGGGCGGCGGGGAGCTGTTTTTT
TRBD2,TRBV4-3,TRBJ2-2,.,CASSQAGAGGTGELFF,TGCGCCAGCAGCCAAGCCGGGGCGGGGGGCACCGGGGAGCTGTTTTTT
.,TRBV24-1,TRBJ2-1,.,CATSYRDMRYNEQFF,TGTGCCACCAGTTATAGGGATATGAGGTACAATGAGCAGTTCTTC
.,TRBV10-1,TRBJ1-6,.,CASSEGRPYNSPLHF,TGCGCCAGCAGTGAGGGCCGGCCCTATAATTCACCCCTCCACTTT
.,TRBV5-8,TRBJ1-4,.,CASSLFRGARGEEKLFF,TGTGCCAGCAGCTTGTTTCGTGGGGCCAGGGGAGAGGAAAAACTGTTTTTT
.,TRBV18,TRBJ2-5,.,CASSPLAGRHETQYF,TGTGCCAGCTCACCACTGGCGGGGAGGCACGAGACCCAGTACTTC